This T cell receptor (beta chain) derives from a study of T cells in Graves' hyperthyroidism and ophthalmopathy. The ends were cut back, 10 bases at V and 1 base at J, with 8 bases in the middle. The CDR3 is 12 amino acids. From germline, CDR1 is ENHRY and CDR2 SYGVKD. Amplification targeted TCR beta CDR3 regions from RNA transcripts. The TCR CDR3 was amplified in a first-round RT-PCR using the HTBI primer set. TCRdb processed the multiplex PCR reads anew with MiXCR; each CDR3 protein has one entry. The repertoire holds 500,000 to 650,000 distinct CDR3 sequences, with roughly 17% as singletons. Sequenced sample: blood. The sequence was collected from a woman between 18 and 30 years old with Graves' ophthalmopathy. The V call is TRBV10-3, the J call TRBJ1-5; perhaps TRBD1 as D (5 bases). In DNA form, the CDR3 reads TGTGCCACCAGGGACAGCAATCAGCCCCAGCATTTT. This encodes CATRDSNQPQHF.